The present entry profiles one TCR beta chain with its context. Clones were sequenced by immunoSEQ multiplex PCR, and TCRdb holds only the in-frame ones, with some missing. The data hold 250,000 or so clones, with 91% observed a single time. This sample was included in a study of blood T cell repertoires in COVID-19. Across the whole study: Acute and convalescent COVID-19 specimens originated in the United States, Italy and Spain.

Living in about two dozen US areas, the participants were between roughly 18 and 90 years of age. Clinical history reported by participants formed the basis on which cohorts were assigned. Germline-derived CDR1 and CDR2 are MNHEY and SMNVEV (reference sequence). The CDR3 has 16 amino acids. V dropped 6 bases and J dropped 3 bases, with 20 bases sitting between them. This TCR came from a human donor in a cohort exposed to, infected with or recovered from COVID-19 (not recorded which). The donor label of this sample is uncertain. What was sequenced was PBMCs or T cells enriched from blood (not recorded which). The chain uses TRBV27 and TRBJ1-2; no clear D. The DNA for the CDR3 is TGTGCCAGCAGACCCCTGGAGATCGAGATAGACTATGGCTACACCTTC. Encoded protein: CASRPLEIEIDYGYTF.